Shown below are 4 T cell receptor beta chains from a single sample sequenced in a study of blood T cell repertoires in COVID-19. The table came from immunoSEQ multiplex PCR; TCRdb's copy has only in-frame clones and leaves some out. The data show roughly 150,000 clones, with 82% seen just once and 10% to 13% held by the top ten. What was sequenced was peripheral blood. These receptors originate from a woman older than 75 with active or convalescent COVID-19.

The chain employs TRBV7-3 and TRBJ1-6; 9 bases map to TRBD1. CDR1 and CDR2 from the germline V gene are SGHTA and FQGTGA. This CDR3 has 18 amino acids. The V gene end was trimmed by 5 bases and the J gene end by 5 bases; junction bases not matched to a gene: 13. CDR3 in DNA: TGTGCCAGCAGCCAGGCGGCACCGGGACAGGGAAATAATTCACCCCTCCACTTT. Its translation: CASSQAAPGQGNNSPLHF.

The rearrangement uses TRBV19 and TRBJ1-5; 11 bases agree with TRBD1. Germline CDR1 and CDR2: LNHDA and SQIVND (reference sequence). The CDR3 is 14 amino acids. The trim removed 5 bases at V and 7 bases at J, leaving 4 bases unmatched. CDR3 in amino acids: CASSGGQGAQPQHF. The CDR3 DNA reads as TGTGCCAGTAGTGGCGGACAGGGGGCCCAGCCCCAGCATTTT.

This clone has only a few counts. V gene TRBV28 combines with J gene TRBJ1-1; the D gene is possibly TRBD1 (6 bases). Between the trimmed V and J ends, which lost 5 bases and 2 bases, there was a span of 12 bases. Germline V gene sequence: CDR1 MDHEN, CDR2 SYDVKM. The CDR3 consists of 14 residues. The CDR3 sequence is CASSPGTRNTEAFF. As DNA, the CDR3 is TGTGCCAGCAGTCCCGGGACACGTAACACTGAAGCTTTCTTT.

The sample holds a few counts of this clone. The genes are TRBV11-2 and TRBJ1-1; 10 bases fit TRBD1. Germline V gene lookup returns CDR1 SGHAT and CDR2 FQNNGV. V gave up 5 bases and J gave up 5 bases; unmatched junction bases: 11. This CDR3 has 16 amino acids. This CDR3 is CASSPRQGAPRTEAFF. The CDR3 DNA follows: TGTGCCAGCAGCCCGAGACAGGGGGCGCCGCGGACTGAAGCTTTCTTT.